This TCR beta chain originates from a study of T cell repertoires in cytomegalovirus infection. Study details: Both a matching HLA type and CMV infection were indicated by public TCR beta signatures. The study, taken as a whole, reports: The cumulative frequency of public TCR beta families identified carriers of CMV plus the relevant HLA. The study found HLA-C-restricted CMV-specific TCR beta clonotypes dominating the ex vivo response.

CDR3 length: 19 amino acids. The J segment lost 4 bases and the V segment lost 6 bases, leaving 20 bases of the junction unmatched. CDR1 and CDR2 from the germline V gene are DFQATT and SNEGSKA (reference sequence). For this clonotype: As yet, its antigen is unknown.

Each CDR3 protein gets one entry after TCRdb re-called the reads with MiXCR. The data contain approximately 490,000 distinct CDR3 sequences, roughly 12% of them seen just once; the ten biggest clones take up 9.5% to 13%. The rearrangement uses TRBV20-1 and TRBJ2-6; 8 positions agree with TRBD2. This clonotype was obtained from a human donor in good health (CMV status not recorded). Some clones in this sample may be carry-over from other donors' samples. The specimen was PBMCs. Here the CDR3 reads CSADTEREISRGGANVLTF. The CDR3 DNA sequence: TGCAGTGCAGACACGGAGCGGGAGATCTCAAGAGGGGGGGCCAACGTCCTGACTTTC.